This T cell receptor (beta chain) was sequenced for a study of blood T cell repertoires in COVID-19. Enrollment of patients from Seattle took place during active infection, with longitudinal follow-up. Profiling relied on immunoSEQ multiplex PCR, and the TCRdb table lists in-frame clones only, not all of them. The profile shows fewer than 200,000 clones, 80% to 90% of them singletons. The CDR3 extends over 15 amino acids. Trimming pared 3 bases from V and 8 bases from J, leaving 17 bases between. Germline V gene sequence: CDR1 LGHNA, CDR2 YSLEER. Sequences were obtained from peripheral blood. V gene TRBV4-3 combines with J gene TRBJ2-1; the D gene is possibly TRBD1 (5 bases). The sequence derives from a woman in her 70s with COVID-19, enrolled during active disease. The CDR3 nucleotides are TGCGCCAGCAGCCATAATTCGCCAGGGTGGGATGAGCAGTTCTTC. Its translation is CASSHNSPGWDEQFF.